The present TCR beta chain was sequenced within a study of graft-versus-host responses after intestinal transplantation. This table comes from immunoSEQ multiplex PCR, and its TCRdb copy is limited to in-frame clones, with some not included. The sample has roughly 110,000 clones; 85% to 95% are singletons. Notes on this clone: Its antigen is currently unknown.

The CDR3 loop spans 13 amino acids. CDR1 LNHDA and CDR2 SQIVND come from the germline V gene (reference sequence). With 6 bases clipped from V and 4 bases from J, the junction kept 6 bases outside the gene matches. This specimen was unstimulated CD8+ T cells sorted from spleen or lymph node cells, taken before transplant. This TCR was recovered from a human donor who was the organ donor for an intestinal transplant. The V gene is TRBV19, the J gene TRBJ2-7; TRBD2 agrees at 7 bases. CDR3 sequence reads: CASSSTSAYEQYF. The CDR3 bases are TGTGCCAGTAGCAGTACTAGCGCTTACGAGCAGTACTTC.